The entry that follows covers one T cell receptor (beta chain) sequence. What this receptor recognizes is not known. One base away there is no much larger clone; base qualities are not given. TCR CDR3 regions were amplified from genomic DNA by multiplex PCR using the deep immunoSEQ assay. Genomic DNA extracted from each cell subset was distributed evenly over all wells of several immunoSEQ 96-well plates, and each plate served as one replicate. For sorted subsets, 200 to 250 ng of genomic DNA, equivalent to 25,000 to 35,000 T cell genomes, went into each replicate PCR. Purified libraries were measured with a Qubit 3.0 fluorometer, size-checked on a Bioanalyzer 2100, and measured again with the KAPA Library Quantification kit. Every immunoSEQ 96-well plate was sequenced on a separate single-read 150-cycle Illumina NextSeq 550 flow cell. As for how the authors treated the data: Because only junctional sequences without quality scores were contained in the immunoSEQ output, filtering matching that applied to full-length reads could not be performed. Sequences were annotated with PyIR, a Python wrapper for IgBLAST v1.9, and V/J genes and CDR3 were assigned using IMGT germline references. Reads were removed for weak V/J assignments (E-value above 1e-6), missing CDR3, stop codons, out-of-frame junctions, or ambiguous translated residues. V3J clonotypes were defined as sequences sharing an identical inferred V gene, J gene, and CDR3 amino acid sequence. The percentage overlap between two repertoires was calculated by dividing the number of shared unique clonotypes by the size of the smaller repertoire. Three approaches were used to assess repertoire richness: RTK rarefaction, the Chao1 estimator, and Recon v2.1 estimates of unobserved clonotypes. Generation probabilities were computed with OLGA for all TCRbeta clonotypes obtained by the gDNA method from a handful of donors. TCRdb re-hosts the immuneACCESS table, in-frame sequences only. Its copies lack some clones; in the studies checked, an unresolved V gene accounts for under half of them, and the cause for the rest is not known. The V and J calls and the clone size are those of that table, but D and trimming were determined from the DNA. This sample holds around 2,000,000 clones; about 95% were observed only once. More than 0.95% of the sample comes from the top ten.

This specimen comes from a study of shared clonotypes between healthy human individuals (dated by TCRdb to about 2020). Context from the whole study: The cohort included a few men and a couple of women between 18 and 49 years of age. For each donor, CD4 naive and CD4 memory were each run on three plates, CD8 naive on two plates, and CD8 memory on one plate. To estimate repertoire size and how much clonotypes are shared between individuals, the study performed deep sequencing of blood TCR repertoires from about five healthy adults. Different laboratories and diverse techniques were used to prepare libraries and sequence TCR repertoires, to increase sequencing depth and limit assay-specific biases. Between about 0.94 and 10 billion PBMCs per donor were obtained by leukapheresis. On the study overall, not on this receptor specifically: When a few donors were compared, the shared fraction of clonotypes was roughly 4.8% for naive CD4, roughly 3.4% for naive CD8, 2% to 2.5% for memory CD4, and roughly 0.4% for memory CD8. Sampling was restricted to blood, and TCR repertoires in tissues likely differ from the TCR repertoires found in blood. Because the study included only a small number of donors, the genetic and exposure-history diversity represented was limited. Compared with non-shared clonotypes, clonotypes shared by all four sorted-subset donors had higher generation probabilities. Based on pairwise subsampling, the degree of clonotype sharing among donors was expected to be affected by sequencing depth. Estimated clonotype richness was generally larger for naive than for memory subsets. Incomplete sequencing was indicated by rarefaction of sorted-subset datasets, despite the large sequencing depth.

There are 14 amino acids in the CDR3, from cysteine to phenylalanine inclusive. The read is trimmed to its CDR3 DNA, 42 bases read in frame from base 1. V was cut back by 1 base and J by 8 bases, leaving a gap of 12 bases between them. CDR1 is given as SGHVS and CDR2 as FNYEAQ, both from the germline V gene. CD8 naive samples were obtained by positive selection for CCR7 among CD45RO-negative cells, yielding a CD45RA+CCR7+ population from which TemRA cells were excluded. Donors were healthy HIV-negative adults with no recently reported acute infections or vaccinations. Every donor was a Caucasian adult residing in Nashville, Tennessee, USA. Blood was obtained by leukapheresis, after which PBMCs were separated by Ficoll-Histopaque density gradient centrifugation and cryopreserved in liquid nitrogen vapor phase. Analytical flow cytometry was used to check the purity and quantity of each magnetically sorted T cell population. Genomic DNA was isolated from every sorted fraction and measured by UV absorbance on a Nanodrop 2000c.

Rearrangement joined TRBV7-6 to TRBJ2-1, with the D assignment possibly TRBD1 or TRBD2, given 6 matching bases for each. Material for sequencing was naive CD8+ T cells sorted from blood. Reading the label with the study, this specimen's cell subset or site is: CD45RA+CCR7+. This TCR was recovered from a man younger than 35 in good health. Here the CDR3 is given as CASSLVGGGYEQFF. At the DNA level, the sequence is TGTGCCAGCAGCTTAGTCGGAGGGGGTTATGAGCAGTTCTTC.